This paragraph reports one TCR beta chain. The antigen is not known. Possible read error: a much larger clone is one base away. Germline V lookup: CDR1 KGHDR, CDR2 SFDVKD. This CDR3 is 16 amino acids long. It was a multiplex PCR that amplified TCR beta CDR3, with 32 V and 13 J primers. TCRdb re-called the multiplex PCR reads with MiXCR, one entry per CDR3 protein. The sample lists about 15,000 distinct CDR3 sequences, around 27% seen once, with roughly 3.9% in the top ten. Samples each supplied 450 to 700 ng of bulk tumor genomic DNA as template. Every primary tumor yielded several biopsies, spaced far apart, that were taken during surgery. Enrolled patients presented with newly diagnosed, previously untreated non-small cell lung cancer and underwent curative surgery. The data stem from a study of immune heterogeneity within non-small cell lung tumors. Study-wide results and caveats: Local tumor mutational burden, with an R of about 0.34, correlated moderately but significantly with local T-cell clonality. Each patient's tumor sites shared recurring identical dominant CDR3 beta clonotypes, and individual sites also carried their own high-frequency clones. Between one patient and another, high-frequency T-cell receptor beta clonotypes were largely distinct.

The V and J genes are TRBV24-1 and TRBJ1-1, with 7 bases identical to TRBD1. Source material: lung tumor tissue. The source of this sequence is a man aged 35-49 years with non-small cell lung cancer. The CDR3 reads CATSDSRTGWGTEGFF. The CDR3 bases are TGTGCCACCAGTGATTCACGGACAGGCTGGGGCACTGAAGGTTTCTTT.